A single sample gave rise to the 5 T cell receptor beta chains below, sequenced in a study of Tregs in tolerant kidney transplant recipients. TCRdb's copy holds only in-frame clones and misses some; the assay was immunoSEQ multiplex PCR. The data hold some 68,000 clones, with around 84% observed a single time. Sequenced material: CD4+ T cells from blood. The receptor set was obtained from a human donor in good health.

The genes are TRBV29-1 and TRBJ2-2; possible D gene TRBD2, 5 bases. Looked up from germline, CDR1 is SQVTM and CDR2 is ANQGSEA. The V gene lost 7 bases and the J gene lost 4 bases, with 7 bases spanning the gap. The CDR3 has 11 amino acids. The CDR3 here is CSAGLTGELFF. The CDR3 coding sequence is TGCAGCGCCGGACTCACCGGGGAGCTGTTTTTT.

Notes on this clone: At the DNA level, this CDR3 is encoded by other sequences in the same sample as well. V and J are TRBV20-1 and TRBJ1-1; D unresolved. Between the trimmed V and J ends, which lost 1 base and 1 base, there was a span of 1 base. This CDR3 spans 11 amino acids. Per germline, CDR1 DFQATT and CDR2 SNEGSKA (reference sequence). The CDR3 DNA follows: TGCAGTGCTAGAGGGAACACTGAAGCTTTCTTT. This sequence encodes CSARGNTEAFF.

This clone was recorded only once. The rearrangement joins TRBV5-8 to TRBJ1-1, with D tentatively TRBD1 (6 bases). CDR1 and CDR2 (germline): SGHTS, YDEGEE. This CDR3 has 14 residues. V dropped 2 bases and J dropped 0 bases, with 8 bases sitting between them. The CDR3 DNA reads as TGTGCCAGCAGCTTCCGGACAGTGAACACTGAAGCTTTCTTT. Protein: CASSFRTVNTEAFF.

The rearrangement joins TRBV6-6 to TRBJ2-5; the D gene is possibly TRBD2 (6 bases). The CDR3 spans 13 residues. CDR1 MNHNY and CDR2 SVGAGI come from the germline V gene (reference sequence). Deletions cut 8 bases from V and 2 bases from J, with 12 bases between. The CDR3 coding sequence is TGTGCCAGCCTTCTGGCGGGACAAGAGACCCAGTACTTC. Its translation: CASLLAGQETQYF.

The chain couples TRBV30 to TRBJ1-2; D is undetermined. The CDR3 spans 12 residues. V was pared by 0 bases and J by 8 bases, with 10 bases between. Germline CDR1 GTSNPN, CDR2 SVGIG (reference sequence). The CDR3 sequence: CAWSVGPSGYTF. The CDR3, as DNA: TGTGCCTGGAGTGTAGGACCTTCGGGCTACACCTTC.